This record looks at one T cell receptor (beta chain) sequence and its context. From 5'RACE with constant-segment primers came TCR alpha and TCR beta cDNA libraries that carried sample barcodes and UMIs. One entry per CDR3 protein results from TCRdb running MiXCR on the 5' RACE reads. Of hundreds of thousands of distinct CDR3 sequences in the sample, around 16% were seen once. This sample stems from a study of T-cell memory formation after mild COVID-19. Sequenced material: PBMCs or a T cell subset sorted from them (not recorded which). The receptor comes from an adult woman who had mild COVID-19 (a few samples of this study predate the infection). Cell type and time point are not known.

The CDR3 nucleotides read TGTGCCAGCAGGGCCCCGAGCGGAGTCGTGTTCTTC. Residues: CASRAPSGVVFF. This sequence joins TRBV11-1 and TRBJ2-1; possible D gene TRBD2, 5 bases. This CDR3 region has 12 residues. Germline CDR1 is SGHAT and CDR2 is FQDESV (reference sequence). Between the trimmed V and J ends, which lost 6 bases and 15 bases, there was a span of 18 bases. The whole variable domain, filled in from reference TRBV11-1 and TRBJ2-1, reads EAEVAQSPRYKITEKSQAVAFWCDPISGHATLYWYRQILGQGPELLVQFQDESVVDDSQLPKDRFSAERLKGVDSTLKIQPAELGDSAMYLCASRAPSGVVFFGPGTRLTVL.